A selection of T cell receptor beta chains follows, all from one sample in a study of Graves' ophthalmopathy and Graves' hyperthyroidism. Via MiXCR, TCRdb re-called the multiplex PCR reads, giving one row per CDR3 protein. Seen here are roughly 230,000 distinct CDR3 sequences, about 22% observed once, and the top ten hold around 45%. Sample: peripheral blood. These receptors were collected from a woman aged 45-65 years with Graves' ophthalmopathy. Both conserved end residues are part of each CDR3.

v_call	cdr3_length	j_call	cdr3_aa
TRBV29-1	11	TRBJ2-7	CSVEDHDEQYF
TRBV20-1	15	TRBJ2-7	CSARGTGGQTYEQYF
TRBV6-5	12	TRBJ1-1	CASSFLGSEAFF
TRBV10-3	16	TRBJ2-7	CAISDQGGGLSYEQYF
TRBV7-2	14	TRBJ1-1	CASSKVQGKAEAFF
TRBV7-8	12	TRBJ1-6	CASSLASGGLHF
TRBV7-2	16	TRBJ2-5	CASSPDQGSAGETQYF
TRBV12-3/TRBV12-4	15	TRBJ2-2	CASTYTVVRAGELSF
TRBV9	15	TRBJ1-3	CASSVVGDYGNTIYF
TRBV12-3/TRBV12-4	19	TRBJ2-7	CASSLGLGFGEGPHYEQYF
TRBV3-1	19	TRBJ1-1	CASSQVEGGEGRLNTEAFF
TRBV29-1	15	TRBJ2-5	CSVATSARKQETQYF
TRBV5-1	13	TRBJ1-2	CASSPEGHIGYTF
TRBV7-2	14	TRBJ2-5	CASSSLLAGETQYF
TRBV27	15	TRBJ1-2	CASSFTGQGNYGYTF
TRBV28	12	TRBJ2-7	CASRYGPYEQYF
TRBV10-3	14	TRBJ2-7	CAISESTRAYEQYF
TRBV11-2	18	TRBJ2-5	CASSRRVAGGPLQETQYF
TRBV5-1	13	TRBJ2-5	CASSSTGAPSQYF
TRBV6-1	13	TRBJ2-7	CASSEIGPREQYF
TRBV30	15	TRBJ2-7	CAWSSAGERSYEQYF
TRBV5-1	14	TRBJ1-2	CASSLTGLAYGYTF
TRBV9	15	TRBJ2-2	CASSGEGGSTGELFF
TRBV11-2	17	TRBJ2-7	CASSSSGVAGGRYEQYF
TRBV3-1	16	TRBJ2-5	CASSQEPSGRKETQYF
TRBV27	13	TRBJ2-7	CASGGGGVYEQYF
TRBV7-2	19	TRBJ2-6	CASSPKRRTGTSGANVLTF
TRBV6-2/TRBV6-3	20	TRBJ2-2	CASSYRASGRPEPNTGELFF
TRBV29-1	14	TRBJ1-2	CSVYIQDLNYGYTF
TRBV11-2	13	TRBJ1-1	CASSLVTDTEAFF
TRBV19	15	TRBJ1-2	CASRGTGDTNYGYTF
TRBV5-1	15	TRBJ1-2	CASSLGSEPNYGYTF
TRBV28	15	TRBJ1-1	CASSRDSFRGSEAFF
TRBV10-3	14	TRBJ2-5	CAISDLAGRETQYF
TRBV28	15	TRBJ2-3	CASSPGAFNADTQYF
TRBV6-1	14	TRBJ2-2	CASSEAPEGGELFF
TRBV6-2/TRBV6-3	13	TRBJ2-7	CASRRRGTYEQYF
TRBV20-1	13	TRBJ1-5	CSAQAGGNQPQHF
TRBV7-3	15	TRBJ2-7	CASSPLAGGPYEQYF
TRBV3-1	15	TRBJ2-7	CASSQRGVRGYEQYF
TRBV14	14	TRBJ2-5	CASSQGGLRETQYF
TRBV12-3/TRBV12-4	12	TRBJ1-3	CASNLTGNTIFF
TRBV30	13	TRBJ1-5	CAWDSGRNQPQHF
TRBV29-1	9	TRBJ1-1	CSVEGHATF
TRBV28	15	TRBJ2-7	CASRESFGTLYEQYF
TRBV29-1	14	TRBJ2-7	CSVLSGTGSYEQYF